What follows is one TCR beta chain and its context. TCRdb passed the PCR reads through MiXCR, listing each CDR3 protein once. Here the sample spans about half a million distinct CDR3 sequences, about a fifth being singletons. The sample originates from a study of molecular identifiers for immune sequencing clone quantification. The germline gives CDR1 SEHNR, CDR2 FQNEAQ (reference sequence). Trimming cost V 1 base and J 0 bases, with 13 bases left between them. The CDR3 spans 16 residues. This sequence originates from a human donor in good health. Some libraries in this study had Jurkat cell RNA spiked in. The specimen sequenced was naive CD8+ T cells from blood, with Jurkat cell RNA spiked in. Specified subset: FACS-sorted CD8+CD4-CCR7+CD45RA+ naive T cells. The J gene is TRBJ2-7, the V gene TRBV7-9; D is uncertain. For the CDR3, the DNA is TGTGCCAGCAGCTTAGTGTTGGTAACCAGCTCCTACGAGCAGTACTTC. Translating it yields CASSLVLVTSSYEQYF.